This T cell receptor beta chain came from a study of T cell changes during pregnancy in multiple sclerosis. Using immunoSEQ multiplex PCR, the repertoire was profiled, and TCRdb retains in-frame clones only, with some absent. The table lists fewer than 35,000 clones, roughly nine tenths of them singletons. This CDR3 spans 16 amino acids. V shed 4 bases and J shed 8 bases, with 18 bases lying between them. CDR1 and CDR2 (germline): SGHAT, FQNNGV. This sequence joins TRBV11-2 and TRBJ1-6, with D maybe TRBD1 (6 bases). The source is a female donor in good health, enrolled as a control in a pregnancy study. The sequences come from CD4+ T cells from peripheral blood mononuclear cells, collected in the third trimester of pregnancy. The CDR3 protein is CASSSPGMWGHSPLHF. CDR3 coding DNA: TGTGCCAGCAGCTCCCCAGGGATGTGGGGGCATTCACCCCTCCACTTT.